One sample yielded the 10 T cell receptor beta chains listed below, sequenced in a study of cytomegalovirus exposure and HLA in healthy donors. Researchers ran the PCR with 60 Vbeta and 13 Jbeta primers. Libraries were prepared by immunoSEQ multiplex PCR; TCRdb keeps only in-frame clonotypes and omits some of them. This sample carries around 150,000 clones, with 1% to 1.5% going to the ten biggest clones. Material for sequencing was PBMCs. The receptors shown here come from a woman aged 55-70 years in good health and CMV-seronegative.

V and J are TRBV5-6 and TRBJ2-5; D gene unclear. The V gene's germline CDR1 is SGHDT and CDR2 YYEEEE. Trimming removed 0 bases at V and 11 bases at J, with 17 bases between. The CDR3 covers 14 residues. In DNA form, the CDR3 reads TGTGCCAGCAGCTTGGAAAACTTACGTGGTGAGCAGTACTTC. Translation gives CASSLENLRGEQYF. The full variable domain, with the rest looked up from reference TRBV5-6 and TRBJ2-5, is DAGVTQSPTHLIKTRGQQVTLRCSPKSGHDTVSWYQQALGQGPQFIFQYYEEEERQRGNFPDRFSGHQFPNYSSELNVNALLLGDSALYLCASSLENLRGEQYFGPGTRLLVL.

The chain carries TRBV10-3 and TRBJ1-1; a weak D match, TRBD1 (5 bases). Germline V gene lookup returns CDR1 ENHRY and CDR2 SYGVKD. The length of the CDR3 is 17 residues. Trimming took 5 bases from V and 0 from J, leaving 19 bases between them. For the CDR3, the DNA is TGTGCCATCAGTATCGGTGCCGGGGGTGGTATGAACACTGAAGCTTTCTTT. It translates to CAISIGAGGGMNTEAFF.

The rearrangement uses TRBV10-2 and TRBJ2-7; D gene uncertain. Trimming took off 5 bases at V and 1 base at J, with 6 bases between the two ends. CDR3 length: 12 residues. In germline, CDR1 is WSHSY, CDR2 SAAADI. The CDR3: CASSPGSYEQYF. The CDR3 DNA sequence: TGCGCCAGCAGTCCAGGTTCCTACGAGCAGTACTTC.

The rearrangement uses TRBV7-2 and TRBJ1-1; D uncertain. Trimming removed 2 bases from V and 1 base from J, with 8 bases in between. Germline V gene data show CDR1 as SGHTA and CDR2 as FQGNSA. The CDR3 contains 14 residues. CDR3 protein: CASSLSRENTEAFF. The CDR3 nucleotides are TGTGCCAGCAGCTTAAGCCGAGAGAACACTGAAGCTTTCTTT.

CDR3 loop: CASSLAWTAAGELFF. CDR3 in DNA: TGTGCCAGCAGCTTAGCCTGGACTGCGGCTGGGGAGCTGTTTTTT. The chain combines TRBV11-2 with TRBJ2-2; D possibly corresponds to TRBD2 (5 bases). CDR1 is SGHAT and CDR2 is FQNNGV in the germline V gene. V was cut by 1 base and J by 8 bases, with 14 bases left in between. This CDR3 spans 15 amino acids.

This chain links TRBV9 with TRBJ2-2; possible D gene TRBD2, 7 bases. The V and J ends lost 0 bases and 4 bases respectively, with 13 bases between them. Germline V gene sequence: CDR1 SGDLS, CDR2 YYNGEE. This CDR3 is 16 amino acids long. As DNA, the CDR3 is TGTGCCAGCAGCGTAGAGGGGGGGCTCGGCACCGGGGAGCTGTTTTTT. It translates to CASSVEGGLGTGELFF.

CDR3 DNA sequence: TGTGCCAGTCGACAGAACATGAACACTGAAGCTTTCTTT. Translation: CASRQNMNTEAFF. This chain uses TRBV19 with TRBJ1-1; D possibly corresponds to TRBD1 (5 bases). CDR3 length: 13 amino acids. CDR1 and CDR2 (germline): LNHDA, SQIVND (reference sequence). The germline V and J ends were trimmed by 8 bases and 0 bases, with 10 bases remaining between them.

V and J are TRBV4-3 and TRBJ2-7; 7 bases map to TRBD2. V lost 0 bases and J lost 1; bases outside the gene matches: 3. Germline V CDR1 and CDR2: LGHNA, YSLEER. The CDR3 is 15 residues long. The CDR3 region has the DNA TGCGCCAGCAGCCAAGAAGACGGGAGGTCCTACGAGCAGTACTTC. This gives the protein CASSQEDGRSYEQYF.

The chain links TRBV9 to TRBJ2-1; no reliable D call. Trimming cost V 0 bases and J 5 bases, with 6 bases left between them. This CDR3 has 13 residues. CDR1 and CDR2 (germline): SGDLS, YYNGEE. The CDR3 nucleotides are TGTGCCAGCAGCGTAGACGGAGACAATGAGCAGTTCTTC. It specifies CASSVDGDNEQFF.

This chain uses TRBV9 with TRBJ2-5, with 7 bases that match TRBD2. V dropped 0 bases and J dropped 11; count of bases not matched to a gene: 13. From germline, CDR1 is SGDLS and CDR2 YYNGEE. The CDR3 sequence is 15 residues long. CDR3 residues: CASSVAVGEGWEQYF. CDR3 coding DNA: TGTGCCAGCAGCGTAGCGGTGGGGGAGGGTTGGGAGCAGTACTTC.